This record concerns one TCR beta chain sequence. The antigen remains unidentified. The data are from a study of vaccination and CD4 T cells after COVID-19. The wider study: The cells were exposed to overlapping spike peptides originating from SARS-CoV-2, HCoV-NL63, HCoV-OC43 and HCoV-229E for stimulation.

Regarding treatment: approximately 10-day PBMC culture with coronavirus spike peptide pools or control peptides (ViraFEST assay). Oncomine TCR Beta short-read sequencing was applied to DNA from cultured CD4+ T cells. TCRdb reprocessed the PCR reads with MiXCR, giving one entry per CDR3 protein. The sample includes about 26,000 distinct CDR3 sequences, around 50% of them seen just once. CDR3 length: 11 amino acids. Germline-derived CDR1 and CDR2 are DFQATT and SNEGSKA (reference sequence). The ends were cut back, 2 bases at V and 15 bases at J, with 13 bases in the middle. Specimen: CD4+ T cells from blood, cultured in vitro, collected before SARS-CoV-2 vaccination. The chain is built from TRBV20-1 and TRBJ1-4; D not certain. This sequence originates from a human donor who received a COVID-19 vaccine. The CDR3 DNA reads TGCAGTGCTAGAATAGGGCGCGTGTTGTTTTTT. Protein: CSARIGRVLFF.